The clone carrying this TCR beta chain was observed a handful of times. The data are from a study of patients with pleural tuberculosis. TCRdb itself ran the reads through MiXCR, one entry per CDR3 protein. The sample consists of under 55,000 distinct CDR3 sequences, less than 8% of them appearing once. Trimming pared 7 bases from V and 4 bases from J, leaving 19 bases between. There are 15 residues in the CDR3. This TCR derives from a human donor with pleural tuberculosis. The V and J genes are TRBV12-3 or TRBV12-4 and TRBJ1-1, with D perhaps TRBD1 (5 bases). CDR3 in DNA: TGTGCCAGCACCTGGGGTGGAGGGGCCGGCACTGAAGCTTTCTTT. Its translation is CASTWGGGAGTEAFF.